The rows below give T cell receptor beta chains drawn from one sample of a study of blood T cell repertoires in COVID-19. TCRdb keeps only in-frame clones here, not all; method: immunoSEQ multiplex PCR. Among about 24,000 clones, 70% to 90% were seen once, and the ten largest hold roughly a quarter. Sequences were obtained from peripheral blood. These receptors came from a man between 65 and 79 years old with COVID-19, enrolled during active disease. Each CDR3 is given with its conserved first and last residue. D genes are given only for firm matches. Part of the rows lack a size; the others show once, few, many or a class for expanded clones.

D gene	V gene	clone size	J gene	CDR3 DNA	CDR3 protein
TRBD1	TRBV6-5	NA	TRBJ2-7	TGTGCCAGCAGTTACGGGACAGGTATCGAGCAGTACTTC	CASSYGTGIEQYF
TRBD2	TRBV30	NA	TRBJ2-3	TGTGCCTGGAGCATGGGACTAGCGGGAGGGACAGATACGCAGTATTTT	CAWSMGLAGGTDTQYF
TRBD1	TRBV5-1	NA	TRBJ1-1	TGCGCCAGCGGCCCCCAGGGGGCGCGGACTGAAGCTTTCTTT	CASGPQGARTEAFF
NA	TRBV5-1	NA	TRBJ1-3	TGCGCCAGCAAAATTTCGGGGGGCAACTCTGGAAACACCATATATTTT	CASKISGGNSGNTIYF
TRBD1	TRBV28	few	TRBJ2-7	TGTGCCAGCAGCCTGAAAACGCGACAGGGAAGGCACGAGCAGTACTTC	CASSLKTRQGRHEQYF
NA	TRBV19	NA	TRBJ1-5	TGTGCCAGTAGTATAAAGCCGGGGTCCAATCAGCCCCAGCATTTT	CASSIKPGSNQPQHF
NA	TRBV6-5	NA	TRBJ2-2	TGTGCCACAGGGTTGATCGGGGAGCTGTTTTTT	CATGLIGELFF
TRBD1	TRBV5-1	NA	TRBJ2-1	TGCGCCAGCAGCTTGGCTAACAGGGGAAATGAGCAGTTCTTC	CASSLANRGNEQFF
NA	TRBV19	NA	TRBJ2-7	TGTGCCAGTAACCAGGCTGACAGGCCGTCCTACGAGCAGTACTTC	CASNQADRPSYEQYF
TRBD1	TRBV5-5	NA	TRBJ1-1	TGTGCCAGCAGCTCCCTACAGGGGCCGGCTGAAGCTTTCTTT	CASSSLQGPAEAFF
NA	TRBV12-3/TRBV12-4	NA	TRBJ1-1	TGTGCCAGCAGTTTCGGGTTTGAAGCTTTCTTT	CASSFGFEAFF
NA	TRBV6-4	NA	TRBJ2-1	TGTGCCAGCAGTGACTCGAATGGCATAGCGGCACAGTTCTTC	CASSDSNGIAAQFF
NA	TRBV6-1	NA	TRBJ1-2	TGTGCCAGCAGTGAAGCAGGGGGTTATGGCTACACCTTC	CASSEAGGYGYTF
NA	TRBV19	NA	TRBJ1-5	TGTGCCAGTAGCTGGGGCCCTTCGGGGCCCCAGCATTTT	CASSWGPSGPQHF
NA	TRBV25-1	NA	TRBJ2-2	TGTGCCAGCAGTGCTGTACTGAACACCGGGGAGCTGTTTTTT	CASSAVLNTGELFF
NA	TRBV19	NA	TRBJ1-4	TGTGCCAGTAGTATCGGGACACTAAGAGGTGAAAAACTGTTTTTT	CASSIGTLRGEKLFF
TRBD1	TRBV11-2	medium-sized	TRBJ2-1	TGTGCCAGCAGCTACCACAGGGGGCCGGATGAGCAGTTCTTC	CASSYHRGPDEQFF
NA	TRBV7-2	once	TRBJ2-2	TGTGCCAGCAGCTCGGACAGCCGGAACACCGGGGAGCTGTTTTTT	CASSSDSRNTGELFF
NA	TRBV7-9	NA	TRBJ2-7	TGTGCCAGCAGCCTCCGGGACACAGACGAGCAGTACTTC	CASSLRDTDEQYF
TRBD1	TRBV2	NA	TRBJ1-5	TGTGCCAGCAGTCGAGACAGGGCCCCACAGCCCCAGCATTTT	CASSRDRAPQPQHF
TRBD1	TRBV6-5	NA	TRBJ1-1	TGTGCCAGCAGCGGGACAGGGTCCCAAGCTTTCTTT	CASSGTGSQAFF
NA	TRBV2	NA	TRBJ2-3	TGTGCCAGCACTGGGGAGGTCGGGGGTTTGCCAGATACGCAGTATTTT	CASTGEVGGLPDTQYF
NA	TRBV27	NA	TRBJ2-6	TGTGCCAGCAGTTTTGGACAGCACTCTGGGGCCAACGTCCTGACTTTC	CASSFGQHSGANVLTF
NA	TRBV7-9	NA	TRBJ1-1	TGTGCCAGCAGCTTAGCTCGGAACACTGAAGCTTTCTTT	CASSLARNTEAFF
TRBD1	TRBV11-2	NA	TRBJ2-2	TGTGCCAGCAGCTTAGATCCGTTGGTCTTCGGACAGGGGATGGGGGAGCTGTTTTTT	CASSLDPLVFGQGMGELFF
NA	TRBV7-9	NA	TRBJ1-1	TGTGCCAGCAGCCCTCCGTATTCGGAAGCTTTCTTT	CASSPPYSEAFF